The rows below give T cell receptor beta chains drawn from one sample of a study of response to subunit inactivated influenza vaccine. TCRdb recomputed calls from the RT-PCR reads with MiXCR, one row per CDR3 protein. The profile shows about 520,000 distinct CDR3 sequences, around 25% of them singletons. The specimen comprised CD4+ T cells sorted from PBMCs, sampled 5 to 6 days after vaccination. The receptors come from a middle-aged man who received an inactivated influenza vaccine. Both conserved end residues are part of each CDR3. D genes are given only for firm matches. The size field is filled for only some rows; it gives once, few, many or a size class.

TGTGCCAGCAGCTTATTGGTAGCGGGAGGGTACAATGAGCAGTTCTTC	CASSLLVAGGYNEQFF	.	16	TRBV11-2	TRBD2	TRBJ2-1
TGTGCCAGCAGCGTTCGACAGGGACGTAACGAGCAGTACTTC	CASSVRQGRNEQYF	few	14	TRBV3-1	TRBD1	TRBJ2-7
TGTGCCAGCAGTTACCCCGCTTGGAACACTGAAGCTTTCTTT	CASSYPAWNTEAFF	.	14	TRBV6-2/TRBV6-3	.	TRBJ1-1
TGCGCCAGCAGCTTGGACACGGGAGCAAATGAAAAACTGTTTTTT	CASSLDTGANEKLFF	.	15	TRBV5-1	.	TRBJ1-4
TGTGCCAGCAGTTTGGCTAGCGGGGCAGCCTACGAGCAGTACTTC	CASSLASGAAYEQYF	few	15	TRBV28	TRBD2	TRBJ2-7
TGTGCCAGCAGTGAAGGTGGTCTCGGGGGGCAAGAGACCCAGTACTTC	CASSEGGLGGQETQYF	.	16	TRBV25-1	TRBD2	TRBJ2-5
TGCAGCGTTGCGGGACTAGCGGGAGTCGAGCAGTACTTC	CSVAGLAGVEQYF	.	13	TRBV29-1	TRBD2	TRBJ2-7
TGCAGCGTTGGCTCTGGGGCCAACGTCCTGACTTTC	CSVGSGANVLTF	.	12	TRBV29-1	.	TRBJ2-6
TGTGCCAGCTCCCCGGAGGGCCGGGTGAACACCGGGGAGCTGTTTTTT	CASSPEGRVNTGELFF	many	16	TRBV18	.	TRBJ2-2
TGCGCCAGCAGCTTGGAAGGGGACCGGGCAAACACCATATATTTT	CASSLEGDRANTIYF	.	15	TRBV5-1	.	TRBJ1-3
TGTGCCAGCAGCCCGCTTACGGGCTCCTACAATGAGCAGTTCTTC	CASSPLTGSYNEQFF	few	15	TRBV6-2/TRBV6-3	.	TRBJ2-1
TGTGCCAGCAGCCCCATCTCGGGCGGGAACACAGATACGCAGTATTTT	CASSPISGGNTDTQYF	.	16	TRBV9	.	TRBJ2-3
TGTGCCAGCAGCTTAGCGGTAGGGACTGAAGCTTTCTTT	CASSLAVGTEAFF	.	13	TRBV11-1	.	TRBJ1-1
TGTGCCAGCAGCTTAGTCCGGGGGCGCTTCACTGAAGCTTTCTTT	CASSLVRGRFTEAFF	few	15	TRBV7-2	.	TRBJ1-1